This TCR beta chain stems from a study of blood T cells in healthy people across ages. Sample-barcoded 5' priming and a J-beta primer mix drove a second PCR of about 6 to 12 cycles. Each CDR3 protein gets one entry after TCRdb re-called the 5' RACE reads with MiXCR. The sample holds approximately 1,100,000 distinct CDR3 sequences; roughly 45% are singletons and the top ten take under 20%. The CDR3 is made up of 18 amino acids. V gave up 6 bases and J gave up 1 base, with 25 bases separating them. Samples each had at least 6 micrograms of total RNA extracted. The chain uses TRBV12-3 or TRBV12-4 and TRBJ2-7; D is unclear. The receptor was isolated from a woman aged 55-70 years in good health. Sequencing used blood. Here the CDR3 DNA reads TGTGCCAGCAGCTACTCCATCGAATCTCTCCCAAGGTCCTACGAGCAGTACTTC. This translates into CASSYSIESLPRSYEQYF.